Described below is a single T cell receptor (beta chain) sequence and its context. The V end lost 5 bases, the J end lost 10 bases, and 21 bases lay between the germline ends. Germline loops: CDR1 LNHDA, CDR2 SQIVND (reference sequence). The CDR3 is 16 residues long. Produced via immunoSEQ multiplex PCR; TCRdb's table is partial and in-frame only. The sample includes some 37,000 clones, nearly 95% of them seen just once. This sample is part of a study of T cell changes during pregnancy in multiple sclerosis. The sequence was obtained from a female donor in good health, enrolled as a control in a pregnancy study. The material sequenced was CD4+ T cells from peripheral blood mononuclear cells, taken after pregnancy. The V and J genes are TRBV19 and TRBJ1-6; a possible D gene is TRBD1 (6 bases). Here the CDR3 reads CASSPTPRGFGSPLHF. CDR3 DNA sequence: TGTGCCAGTAGTCCAACACCCAGGGGTTTCGGCTCACCCCTCCACTTT.